Presented here are 11 T cell receptor beta chains from one specimen sequenced in a study of blood T cells in healthy people across ages. A second PCR of 7 to 11 cycles used a sample-barcoded 5' primer and a J-beta primer mix. Each CDR3 protein gets one entry after TCRdb re-called the 5' RACE reads with MiXCR. The sample yields 600,000 to 650,000 distinct CDR3 sequences, roughly 58% seen once. Material: blood. The source is a man between 60 and 70 years old in good health.

This chain uses TRBV6-5 with TRBJ2-5, with a weak D call TRBD1 (6 bases). The DNA end favors TRBJ2-7, so the J call may be wrong. The germline CDR1 and CDR2 sequences are MNHEY and SVGAGI. The CDR3 is made up of 14 amino acids. CDR3 sequence: CASSYSGRGSEQYF. DNA of the CDR3: TGTGCCAGCAGTTACTCAGGCAGGGGATCCGAGCAGTACTTC.

This clonotype came up a few times. V usage is TRBV12-3 or TRBV12-4 and J usage is TRBJ2-5; 9 bases map to TRBD2. V was clipped by 6 bases and J by 11 bases; unmatched bases: 16. The CDR3 is made up of 15 amino acids. The CDR3 loop is CASSRSGGRYNEQYF. Written as DNA, the CDR3 is TGTGCCAGCAGCCGGAGCGGGGGGCGCTACAATGAGCAGTACTTC.

There are many counts of this clonotype. This sequence joins TRBV9 and TRBJ2-5, with D perhaps matching TRBD2 (6 bases). V lost 4 bases and J 1 base, leaving 17 bases between the germline ends. Looked up from germline, CDR1 is SGDLS and CDR2 is YYNGEE. CDR3 size: 16 residues. The CDR3 loop is CASSRGSEGPQETQYF. The CDR3 DNA sequence: TGTGCCAGCAGCCGAGGTTCGGAGGGCCCCCAAGAGACCCAGTACTTC.

The chain carries TRBV7-9 and TRBJ2-1; D might be TRBD2 (5 bases). CDR1 is SEHNR and CDR2 is FQNEAQ in the germline V gene (reference sequence). Trimming removed 0 bases at V and 9 bases at J, with 9 bases between. There are 13 residues in the CDR3. CDR3 residues: CASSLAAEGEQFF. CDR3 coding DNA: TGTGCCAGCAGCTTAGCGGCAGAGGGTGAGCAGTTCTTC.

The rearrangement joins TRBV28 to TRBJ1-2, with unresolved D. This CDR3 is built from 16 residues. V lost 5 bases and J lost 4, with 20 bases in between. The germline CDR1 and CDR2 sequences are MDHEN and SYDVKM. CDR3 DNA sequence: TGTGCCAGCAGTACCTCGGCGCCCTGGCGGGCCTATGGCTACACCTTC. This encodes CASSTSAPWRAYGYTF.

The chain couples TRBV7-9 to TRBJ1-2; D not certain. The CDR3 runs 14 residues. The germline gives CDR1 SEHNR, CDR2 FQNEAQ (reference sequence). Trimming removed 0 bases from V and 2 bases from J, with 7 bases in between. CDR3 coding DNA: TGTGCCAGCAGCTTAGCCGGGATGAACTATGGCTACACCTTC. The encoded protein is CASSLAGMNYGYTF.

The chain recombines TRBV12-3 or TRBV12-4 with TRBJ2-1, with D tentatively TRBD2 (6 bases). V was shortened by 1 base and J by 14 bases, with 12 bases between the two germline ends. The CDR3 sequence is 12 residues long. The DNA for the CDR3 is TGTGCCAGCAGTTTAGAGGCGGGCGGGGAGTTCTTC. It codes for CASSLEAGGEFF.

The table lists this clonotype with a few counts. J is TRBJ1-1 and V is TRBV29-1; maybe TRBD1 (5 bases). Looked up from germline, CDR1 is SQVTM and CDR2 is ANQGSEA. V was pared by 7 bases and J by 0 bases, with 9 bases between. CDR3 size: 12 residues. CDR3: CSGGAMNTEAFF. The CDR3 DNA follows: TGCAGCGGGGGCGCAATGAACACTGAAGCTTTCTTT. The complete variable domain, with remaining parts taken from reference TRBV29-1 and TRBJ1-1, reads SAVISQKPSRDICQRGTSLTIQCQVDSQVTMMFWYRQQPGQSLTLIATANQGSEATYESGFVIDKFPISRPNLTFSTLTVSNMSPEDSSIYLCSGGAMNTEAFFGQGTRLTVV.

Regarding this clonotype: Sequence at one end of the junction differs from germline and may be a read error. CDR3 in DNA: TGTGTCAGCAGGGAAGGGCAGGACTATGGCTACACCTTC. It yields the protein CVSREGQDYGYTF. The gene calls are TRBV2 and TRBJ1-2, with D tentatively TRBD1 (5 bases). Germline values: CDR1 SNHLY, CDR2 FYNNEI. The CDR3 consists of 13 residues.

The chain carries TRBV5-1 and TRBJ1-5, with D possibly matching TRBD1 (6 bases). The germline V gene encodes CDR1 SGHRS and CDR2 YFSETQ. The CDR3 consists of 15 residues. The V end lost 0 bases, the J end lost 1 base, and 8 bases lay between the germline ends. The CDR3 DNA sequence: TGCGCCAGCAGCTTGGACAGGGCCAGCAATCAGCCCCAGCATTTT. The encoded protein is CASSLDRASNQPQHF.

The rearrangement joins TRBV7-7 to TRBJ2-3; no firm D call. CDR3 size: 15 residues. Germline V gene data show CDR1 as SSHAT and CDR2 as FNYEAQ (reference sequence). The ends were cut back, 5 bases at V and 1 base at J, with 13 bases in the middle. The CDR3 protein is CASSPNPDGTDTQYF. For the CDR3, the DNA is TGTGCCAGCAGCCCTAACCCGGACGGCACAGATACGCAGTATTTT.